This TCR beta chain is drawn from a study of blood T cell repertoires in COVID-19. Study-wide background: The samples span acute and convalescent COVID-19 from the United States, Italy and Spain. T cells, B-cell-depleted T cells, or PBMCs provided the cDNA or gDNA that served as material.

Germline V gives CDR1 LGHDT, CDR2 YNNKEL (reference sequence). The CDR3 covers 12 residues. With 1 base removed from V and 13 bases from J, the gap between germline ends came to 8 bases. How the authors handled the data: It was from reference gene primer amplification that nucleated cell counts were estimated. Repertoires were generated with immunoSEQ multiplex PCR, while TCRdb's copy carries only in-frame clones and drops some. That table supplies the V and J calls and clone size; D and trimming were determined from the DNA. The sample carries about 77,000 clones, roughly nine tenths recorded once. This clone showed up just a few times.

Sequencing used peripheral blood. The chain uses TRBV3-1 (or the pseudogene TRBV3-2) and TRBJ1-6; D remains unclear. This sequence originates from a woman aged 80 or older with active or convalescent COVID-19. CDR3 nucleotide sequence: TGTGCCAGCAGCCAAGGCCAGGTGCCCCTCCACTTT. Translating gives CASSQGQVPLHF.